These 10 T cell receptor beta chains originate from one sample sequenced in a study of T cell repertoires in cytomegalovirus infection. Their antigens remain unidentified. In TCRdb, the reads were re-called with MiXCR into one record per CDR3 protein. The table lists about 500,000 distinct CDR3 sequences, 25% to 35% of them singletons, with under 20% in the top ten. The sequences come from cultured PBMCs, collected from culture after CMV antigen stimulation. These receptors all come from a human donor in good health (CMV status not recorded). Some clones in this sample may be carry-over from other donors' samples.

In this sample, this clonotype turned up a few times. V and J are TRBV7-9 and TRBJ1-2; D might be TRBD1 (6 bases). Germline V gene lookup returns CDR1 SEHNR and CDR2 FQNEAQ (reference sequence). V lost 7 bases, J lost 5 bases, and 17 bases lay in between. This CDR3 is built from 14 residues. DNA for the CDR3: TGTGCCAGCACCCCCTTACAGGGAAGGTATGGCTACACCTTC. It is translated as CASTPLQGRYGYTF.

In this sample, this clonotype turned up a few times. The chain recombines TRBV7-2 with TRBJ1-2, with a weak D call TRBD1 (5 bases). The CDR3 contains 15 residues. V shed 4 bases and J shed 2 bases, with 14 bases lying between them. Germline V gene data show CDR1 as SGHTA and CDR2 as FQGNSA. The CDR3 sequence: CASSSARGFNYGYTF. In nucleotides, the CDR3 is TGTGCCAGCAGCTCCGCTCGGGGGTTCAACTATGGCTACACCTTC.

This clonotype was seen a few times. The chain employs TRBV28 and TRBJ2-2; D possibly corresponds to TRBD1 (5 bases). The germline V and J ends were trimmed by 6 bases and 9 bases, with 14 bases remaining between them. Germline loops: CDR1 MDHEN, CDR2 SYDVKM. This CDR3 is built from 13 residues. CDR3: CASRDIVARELFF. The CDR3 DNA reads TGTGCCAGCAGGGACATAGTAGCCCGGGAGCTGTTTTTT.

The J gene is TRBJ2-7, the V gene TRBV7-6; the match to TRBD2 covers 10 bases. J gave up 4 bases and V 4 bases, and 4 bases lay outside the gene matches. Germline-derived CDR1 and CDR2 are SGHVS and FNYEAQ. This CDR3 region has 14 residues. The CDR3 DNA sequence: TGTGCCAGCAGCTCTAGCGGGAGTGCTTACGAGCAGTACTTC. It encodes CASSSSGSAYEQYF.

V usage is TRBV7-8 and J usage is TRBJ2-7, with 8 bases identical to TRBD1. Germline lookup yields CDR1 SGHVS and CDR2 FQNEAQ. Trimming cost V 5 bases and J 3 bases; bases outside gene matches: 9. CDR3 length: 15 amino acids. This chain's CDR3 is CASSPGQGGHYEQYV. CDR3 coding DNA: TGTGCCAGCAGCCCCGGACAGGGTGGCCACTACGAGCAGTACGTC.

As DNA, the CDR3 is TGTGCCAGCAGTTCCCTGCTATGGGTTACCCATGGTCAAGAGACCCAGTACTTC. Its translation: CASSSLLWVTHGQETQYF. The chain recombines TRBV6-2 or TRBV6-3 with TRBJ2-5; unclear D gene. The CDR3 has 18 residues. Trimming took 4 bases from V and 2 from J, leaving 23 bases between them. Germline CDR1 is MNHEY and CDR2 is SVGEGT.

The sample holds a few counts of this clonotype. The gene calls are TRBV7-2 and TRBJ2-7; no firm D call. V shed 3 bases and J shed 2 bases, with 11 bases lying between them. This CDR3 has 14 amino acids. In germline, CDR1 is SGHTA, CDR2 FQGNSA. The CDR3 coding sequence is TGTGCCAGCAGCTTCGGTCGGGCCACCTACGAGCAGTACTTC. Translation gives CASSFGRATYEQYF.

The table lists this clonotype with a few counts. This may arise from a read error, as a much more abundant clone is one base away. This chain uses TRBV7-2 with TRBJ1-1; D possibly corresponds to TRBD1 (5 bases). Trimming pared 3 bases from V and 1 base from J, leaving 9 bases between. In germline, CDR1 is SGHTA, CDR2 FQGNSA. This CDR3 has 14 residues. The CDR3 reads CASSFGGTNTEAFF. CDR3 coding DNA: TGTGCCAGCAGCTTTGGGGGGACGAACACTGAAGCTTTCTTT.

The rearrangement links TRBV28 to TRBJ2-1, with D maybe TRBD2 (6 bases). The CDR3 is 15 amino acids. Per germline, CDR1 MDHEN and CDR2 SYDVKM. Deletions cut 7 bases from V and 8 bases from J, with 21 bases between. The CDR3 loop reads CASNSRRAFRDEQFF. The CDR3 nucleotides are TGTGCCAGCAATAGCAGGAGGGCCTTTCGGGATGAGCAGTTCTTC.

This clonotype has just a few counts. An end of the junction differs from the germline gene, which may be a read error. CDR3 amino acids: CASSPTSVPDMQYF. In DNA form, the CDR3 reads TGTGCCAGCAGCCCTACTAGCGTTCCAGATATGCAGTATTTT. This sequence joins TRBV12-3 or TRBV12-4 and TRBJ2-3, with 7 bases lining up with TRBD2. The CDR3 covers 14 residues.